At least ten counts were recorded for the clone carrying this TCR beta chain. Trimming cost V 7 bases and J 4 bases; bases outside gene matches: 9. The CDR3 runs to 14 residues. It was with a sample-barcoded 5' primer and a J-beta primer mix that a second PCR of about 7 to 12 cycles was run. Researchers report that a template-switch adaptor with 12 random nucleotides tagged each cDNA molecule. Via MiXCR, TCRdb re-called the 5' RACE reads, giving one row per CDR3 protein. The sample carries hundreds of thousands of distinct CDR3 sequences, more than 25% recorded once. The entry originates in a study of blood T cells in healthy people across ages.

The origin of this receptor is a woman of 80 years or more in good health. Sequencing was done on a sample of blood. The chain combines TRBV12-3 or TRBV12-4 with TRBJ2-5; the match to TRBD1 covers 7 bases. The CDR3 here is CASTPDRVRETQYF. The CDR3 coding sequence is TGTGCCAGCACCCCCGACAGGGTTCGAGAGACCCAGTACTTC.